The rows below give T cell receptor beta chains drawn from one sample of a study of blood T cell repertoires in COVID-19. This table comes from immunoSEQ multiplex PCR, and its TCRdb copy is limited to in-frame clones, with some not included. The sample has around 130,000 clones, around four fifths seen once. Sequencing used peripheral blood. The receptors were sampled from a man aged 40-55 years with active or convalescent COVID-19. CDR3s include the opening cysteine and the closing phenylalanine or tryptophan. Each record gives: clone size, J gene, D gene, V gene, CDR3 DNA, CDR3 protein. The D gene is left open where the match is weak. Clone sizes are given selectively: once, few, many, or a class where the clone is expanded.

NA | TRBJ1-4 | NA | TRBV14 | TGTGCCAGCAGCTATAAGCGGGGGTCAGCAGCAACTAATGAAAAACTGTTTTTT | CASSYKRGSAATNEKLFF
NA | TRBJ1-4 | NA | TRBV18 | TGTGCCAGCTCACCAAAAGGGTCCGGCCAAGGGGCTAATGAAAAACTGTTTTTT | CASSPKGSGQGANEKLFF
NA | TRBJ1-6 | NA | TRBV13 | TGTGCCAGCAGCTTACCGGGACACCAAGGAGATTCACCCCTCCACTTT | CASSLPGHQGDSPLHF
NA | TRBJ2-3 | TRBD1 | TRBV10-3 | TGTGCCATCAGTGAGAACAGGGGGCAGCGAGATACGCAGTATTTT | CAISENRGQRDTQYF
NA | TRBJ1-5 | TRBD1 | TRBV7-2 | TGTGCCAGCAGCTTACAGGGGGCGCGTGGGCAGCCCCAGCATTTT | CASSLQGARGQPQHF
NA | TRBJ2-7 | TRBD2 | TRBV5-1 | TGCGCCAGCAGCTCCCGCGGGGGGGAAACCTACGAGCAGTACTTC | CASSSRGGETYEQYF
once | TRBJ1-2 | NA | TRBV5-1 | TGCGCCAGCAGCTATGACAGGAACTATGGCTACACCTTC | CASSYDRNYGYTF
NA | TRBJ2-2 | TRBD1 | TRBV7-2 | TGTGCCAGCAGCCGGAGACAGGGCAACACCGGGGAGCTGTTTTTT | CASSRRQGNTGELFF
once | TRBJ2-7 | TRBD2 | TRBV6-5 | TGTGCCAGCAGGAGACTAGCGGGGGAGGGTAAGCAGTACTTC | CASRRLAGEGKQYF
NA | TRBJ2-6 | TRBD2 | TRBV9 | TGTGCCAGCAGCGTAGGGGTGCGGGAGGGTCCCTCTGGGGCCAACGTCCTGACTTTC | CASSVGVREGPSGANVLTF
once | TRBJ1-4 | NA | TRBV6-1 | TGTGCCAGCAGTGAAGCGCTCGTATCCAGTGAAAAACTGTTTTTT | CASSEALVSSEKLFF
NA | TRBJ2-3 | TRBD2 | TRBV3-1/TRBV3-2 | TGTGCCAGCAGTCGTACTAGCGGGGGGGCCGATCGGGTCACAGATACGCAGTATTTT | CASSRTSGGADRVTDTQYF
NA | TRBJ2-1 | TRBD1 | TRBV5-1 | TGCGCCAGCAGCTCCGGGACAGGGGGTTACAATGAGCAGTTCTTC | CASSSGTGGYNEQFF
NA | TRBJ1-2 | TRBD1 | TRBV19 | TGTGCCAGTAGTATAAATACGGGACAGGGGGGATATGGCTACACCTTC | CASSINTGQGGYGYTF
once | TRBJ2-2 | TRBD1 | TRBV5-6 | TGTGCCAGCAGCGACCAGGGACAGGGTTGGACCGGGGAGCTGTTTTTT | CASSDQGQGWTGELFF
NA | TRBJ1-1 | TRBD1 | TRBV6-5 | TGTGCCAGCAGCCGAACTCAGGACAGGGTGAGCGAAGCTTTCTTT | CASSRTQDRVSEAFF
NA | TRBJ2-7 | NA | TRBV2 | TGTGCCAGCAGTGAAGCTGCGTACGAGCAGTACTTC | CASSEAAYEQYF
NA | TRBJ1-2 | NA | TRBV14 | TGTGCCAGCAGCCAAGACGGTACCTATGGCTACACCTTC | CASSQDGTYGYTF
NA | TRBJ1-1 | TRBD1 | TRBV28 | TGTGCCAGCAGTTTTATCTCAGGGGGAAACACTGAAGCTTTCTTT | CASSFISGGNTEAFF
NA | TRBJ2-7 | NA | TRBV2 | TGTGCCAGCAGTGAAGAGCGGGCCGAGCAGTACTTC | CASSEERAEQYF
NA | TRBJ2-2 | TRBD1 | TRBV5-1 | TGCGCCAGCAGCGAGACAGGGGGAAGTGGCGGGGAGCTGTTTTTT | CASSETGGSGGELFF
NA | TRBJ2-7 | TRBD2 | TRBV9 | TGTGCCAGCAGCGTAGCTGGTACTAGCGGGGTCTACGAGCAGTACTTC | CASSVAGTSGVYEQYF
NA | TRBJ1-2 | TRBD1 | TRBV4-1 | TGCGCCAGCAGCCAAGGAGGACTCCAGGGGGACTATGGCTACACCTTC | CASSQGGLQGDYGYTF
NA | TRBJ2-2 | NA | TRBV9 | TGTGCCAGCAGCCCCATCAACACCGGGGAGCTGTTTTTT | CASSPINTGELFF
NA | TRBJ1-5 | NA | TRBV19 | TGTGCCAGTAGTATAGCGCAGGGAACGCGACAGCCCCAGCATTTT | CASSIAQGTRQPQHF
NA | TRBJ2-5 | NA | TRBV19 | TGTGCCAGTAGTATATTCCGCGAGGGTGGAGAGACCCAGTACTTC | CASSIFREGGETQYF
few | TRBJ2-2 | NA | TRBV21-1 | TGTGCCAGCAGCGCAAGTCAAAGGAGGGTGGGGGACACCGGGGAGCTGTTTTTT | CASSASQRRVGDTGELFF
NA | TRBJ2-3 | TRBD1 | TRBV5-1 | TGCGCCAGCAGCTCGGGACAGGGTAAGACAGATACGCAGTATTTT | CASSSGQGKTDTQYF
NA | TRBJ1-2 | TRBD1 | TRBV4-3 | TGCGCCAGCAGCCAAGAAGGTCGACAGGGGGAAGTCGGTGGCTACACCTTC | CASSQEGRQGEVGGYTF
few | TRBJ1-4 | TRBD1 | TRBV5-5 | TGTGCCAGCAGCCAATTGGCAGGGACAGGGAAAGATGAAAAACTGTTTTTT | CASSQLAGTGKDEKLFF
NA | TRBJ1-6 | NA | TRBV5-5 | TGTGCCAGCACCCCAGTCCCCCAGGATAATTCACCCCTCCACTTT | CASTPVPQDNSPLHF
NA | TRBJ2-7 | TRBD2 | TRBV7-2 | TGTGCCAGCAGCTTAAGTCCTCGGGCGGGGGGCTACGAGCAGTACTTC | CASSLSPRAGGYEQYF
NA | TRBJ2-3 | NA | TRBV5-6 | TGTGCCAGCAGCTATCCGGGAGAAGGCACAGATACGCAGTATTTT | CASSYPGEGTDTQYF
NA | TRBJ1-5 | TRBD1 | TRBV15 | TGTGCCACCAGCAGAGCCCCGGGACAGGGAGGGGACCAGCCCCAGCATTTT | CATSRAPGQGGDQPQHF
few | TRBJ2-1 | TRBD1 | TRBV9 | TGTGCCAGCAGCCCAGGGGGTAGCTCCTACAATGAGCAGTTCTTC | CASSPGGSSYNEQFF
NA | TRBJ2-7 | TRBD2 | TRBV7-9 | TGTGCCAGCAGCTCCCTTAGCGGGGGGGCTTCATCCGAGCAGTACTTC | CASSSLSGGASSEQYF
NA | TRBJ1-4 | TRBD1 | TRBV4-1 | TGCGCCAGCAGCGGAGAACCCCGGACAGGCCAAACAACTAATGAAAAACTGTTTTTT | CASSGEPRTGQTTNEKLFF